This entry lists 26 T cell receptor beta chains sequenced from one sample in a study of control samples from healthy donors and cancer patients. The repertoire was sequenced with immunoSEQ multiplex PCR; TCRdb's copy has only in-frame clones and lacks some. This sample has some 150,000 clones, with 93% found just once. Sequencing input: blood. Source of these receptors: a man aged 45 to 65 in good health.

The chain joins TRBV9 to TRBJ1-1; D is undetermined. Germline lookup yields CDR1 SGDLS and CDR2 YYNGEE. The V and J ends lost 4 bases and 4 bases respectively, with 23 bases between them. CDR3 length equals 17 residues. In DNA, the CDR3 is TGTGCCAGCAGCCCCACCTTTGGCAGGACCGGGAGCACTGAAGCTTTCTTT. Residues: CASSPTFGRTGSTEAFF.

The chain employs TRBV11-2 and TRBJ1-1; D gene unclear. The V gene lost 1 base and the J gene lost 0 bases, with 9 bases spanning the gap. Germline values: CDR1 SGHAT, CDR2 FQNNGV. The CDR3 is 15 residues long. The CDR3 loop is CASSLVTGLNTEAFF. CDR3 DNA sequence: TGTGCCAGCAGCTTAGTAACGGGTCTGAACACTGAAGCTTTCTTT. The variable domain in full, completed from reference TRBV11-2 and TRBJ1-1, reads EAGVAQSPRYKIIEKRQSVAFWCNPISGHATLYWYQQILGQGPKLLIQFQNNGVVDDSQLPKDRFSAERLKGVDSTLKIQPAKLEDSAVYLCASSLVTGLNTEAFFGQGTRLTVV.

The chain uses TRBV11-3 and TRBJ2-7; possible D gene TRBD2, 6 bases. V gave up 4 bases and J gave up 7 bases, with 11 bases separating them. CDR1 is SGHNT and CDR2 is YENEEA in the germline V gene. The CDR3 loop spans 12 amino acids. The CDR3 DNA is TGTGCCAGCAGCTGGGCCGGAGGGGAGCAGTACTTC. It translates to CASSWAGGEQYF. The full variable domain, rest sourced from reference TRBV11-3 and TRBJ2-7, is EAGVVQSPRYKIIEKKQPVAFWCNPISGHNTLYWYLQNLGQGPELLIRYENEEAVDDSQLPKDRFSAERLKGVDSTLKIQPAELGDSAVYLCASSWAGGEQYFGPGTRLTVT.

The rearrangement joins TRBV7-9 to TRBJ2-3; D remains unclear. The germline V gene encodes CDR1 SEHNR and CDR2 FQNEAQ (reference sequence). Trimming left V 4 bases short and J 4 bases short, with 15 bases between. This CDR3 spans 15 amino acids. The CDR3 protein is CASSSRSDAADTQYF. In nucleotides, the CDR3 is TGTGCCAGCAGCTCCCGATCGGATGCGGCAGATACGCAGTATTTT.

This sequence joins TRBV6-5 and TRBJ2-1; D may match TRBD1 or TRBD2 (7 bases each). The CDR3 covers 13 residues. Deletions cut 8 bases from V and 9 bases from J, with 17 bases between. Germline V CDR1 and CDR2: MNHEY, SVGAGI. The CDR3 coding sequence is TGTGCCAGCGTAGGGGGAGGGGGCCTTGAGCAGTTCTTC. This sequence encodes CASVGGGGLEQFF.

DNA for the CDR3: TGTGCCAGCAGTTACTCGAATCAGGGGCTCTCTGAAGCTTTCTTT. Protein: CASSYSNQGLSEAFF. The chain uses TRBV6-5 and TRBJ1-1; possibly TRBD1 for D (6 bases). The CDR3 runs 15 residues. V lost 0 bases, J lost 6 bases, and 14 bases lay in between. The V gene's germline CDR1 is MNHEY and CDR2 SVGAGI.

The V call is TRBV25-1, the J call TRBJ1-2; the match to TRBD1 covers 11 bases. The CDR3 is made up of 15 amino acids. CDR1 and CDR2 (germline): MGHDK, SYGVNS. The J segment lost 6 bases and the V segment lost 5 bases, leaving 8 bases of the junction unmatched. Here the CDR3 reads CASSKSWTGGHGYTF. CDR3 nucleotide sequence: TGTGCCAGCAGTAAATCTTGGACAGGGGGCCATGGCTACACCTTC.

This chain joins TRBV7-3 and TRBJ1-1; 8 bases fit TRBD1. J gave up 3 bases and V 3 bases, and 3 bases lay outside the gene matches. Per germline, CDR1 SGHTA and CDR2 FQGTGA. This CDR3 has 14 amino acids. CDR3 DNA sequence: TGTGCCAGCAGCTTTGACAGGGGAGACACTGAAGCTTTCTTT. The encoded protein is CASSFDRGDTEAFF. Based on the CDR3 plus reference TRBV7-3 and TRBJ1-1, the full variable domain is GAGVSQTPSNKVTEKGKYVELRCDPISGHTALYWYRQSLGQGPEFLIYFQGTGAADDSGLPNDRFFAVRPEGSVSTLKIQRTERGDSAVYLCASSFDRGDTEAFFGQGTRLTVV.

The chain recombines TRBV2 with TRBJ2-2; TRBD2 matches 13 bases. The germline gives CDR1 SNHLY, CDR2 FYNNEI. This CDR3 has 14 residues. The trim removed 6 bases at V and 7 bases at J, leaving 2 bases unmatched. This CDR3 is CASRLAGGGGELFF. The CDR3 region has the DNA TGTGCCAGCAGACTAGCGGGAGGGGGCGGGGAGCTGTTTTTT.

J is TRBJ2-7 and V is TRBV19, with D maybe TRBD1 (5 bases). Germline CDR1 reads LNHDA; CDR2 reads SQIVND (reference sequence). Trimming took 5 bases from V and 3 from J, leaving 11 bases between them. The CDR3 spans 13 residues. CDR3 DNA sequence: TGTGCCAGTAGTGCGACAGCCGTCTACGAGCAGTACTTC. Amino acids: CASSATAVYEQYF.

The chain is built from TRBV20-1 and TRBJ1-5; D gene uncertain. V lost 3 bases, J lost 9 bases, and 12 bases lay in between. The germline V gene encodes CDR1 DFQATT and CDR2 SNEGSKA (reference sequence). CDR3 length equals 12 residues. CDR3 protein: CSASQQLGPQHF. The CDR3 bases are TGCAGTGCTAGTCAACAACTAGGGCCCCAGCATTTT.

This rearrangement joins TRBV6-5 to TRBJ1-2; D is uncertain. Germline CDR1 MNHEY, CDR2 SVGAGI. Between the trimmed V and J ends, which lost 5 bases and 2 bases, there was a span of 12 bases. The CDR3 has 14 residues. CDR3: CASSRIDGNYGYTF. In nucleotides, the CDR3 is TGTGCCAGCAGTCGCATTGACGGGAACTATGGCTACACCTTC.

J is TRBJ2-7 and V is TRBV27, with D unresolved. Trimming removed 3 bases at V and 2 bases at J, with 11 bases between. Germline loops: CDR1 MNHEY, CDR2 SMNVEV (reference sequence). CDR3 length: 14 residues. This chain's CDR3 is CASSFGRSTYEQYF. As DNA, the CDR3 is TGTGCCAGCAGTTTCGGAAGATCGACCTACGAGCAGTACTTC.

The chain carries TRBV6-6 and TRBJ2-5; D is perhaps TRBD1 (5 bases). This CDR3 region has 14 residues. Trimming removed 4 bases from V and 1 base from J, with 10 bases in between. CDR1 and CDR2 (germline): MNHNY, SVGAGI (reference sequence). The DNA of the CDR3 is TGTGCCAGCAGTTGGTTACAGGTCCAAGAGACCCAGTACTTC. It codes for CASSWLQVQETQYF.

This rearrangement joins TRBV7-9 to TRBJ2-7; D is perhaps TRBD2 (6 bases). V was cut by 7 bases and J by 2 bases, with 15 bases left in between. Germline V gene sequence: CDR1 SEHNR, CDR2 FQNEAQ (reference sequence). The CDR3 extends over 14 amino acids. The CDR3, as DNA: TGTGCCAGCACCTGGGGTAGCGGCGCCTACGAGCAGTACTTC. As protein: CASTWGSGAYEQYF.

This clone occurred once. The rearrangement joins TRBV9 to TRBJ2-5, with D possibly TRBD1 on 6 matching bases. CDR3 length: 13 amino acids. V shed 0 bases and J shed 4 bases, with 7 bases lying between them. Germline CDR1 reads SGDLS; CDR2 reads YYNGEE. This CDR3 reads CASSVVQGETQYF. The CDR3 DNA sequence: TGTGCCAGCAGCGTAGTACAGGGAGAGACCCAGTACTTC.

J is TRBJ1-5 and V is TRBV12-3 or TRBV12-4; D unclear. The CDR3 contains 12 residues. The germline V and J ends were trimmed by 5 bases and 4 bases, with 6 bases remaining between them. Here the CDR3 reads CASSPINQPQHF. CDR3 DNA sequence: TGTGCCAGCAGTCCTATTAATCAGCCCCAGCATTTT.

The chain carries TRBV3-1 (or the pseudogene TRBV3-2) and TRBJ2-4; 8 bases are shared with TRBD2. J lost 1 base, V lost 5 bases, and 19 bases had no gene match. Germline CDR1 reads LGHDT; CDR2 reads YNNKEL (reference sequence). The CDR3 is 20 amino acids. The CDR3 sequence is CASSSVAFSGKSGAKNIQYF. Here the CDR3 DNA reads TGTGCCAGCAGCTCCGTTGCGTTTAGCGGGAAATCCGGGGCCAAAAACATTCAGTACTTC.

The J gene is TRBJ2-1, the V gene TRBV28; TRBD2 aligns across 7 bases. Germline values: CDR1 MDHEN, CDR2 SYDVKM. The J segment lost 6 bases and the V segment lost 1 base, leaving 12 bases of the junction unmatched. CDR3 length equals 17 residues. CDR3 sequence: CASSLSGDYTLSNEQFF. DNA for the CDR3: TGTGCCAGCAGTTTATCCGGGGACTATACCCTCTCCAATGAGCAGTTCTTC.

The CDR3 loop reads CASSFGTRLAGDTQYF. The CDR3 DNA reads TGTGCCAGTAGTTTCGGGACCCGACTAGCGGGAGATACCCAGTACTTC. The V and J genes are TRBV19 and TRBJ2-5, with 12 bases lining up with TRBD2. Trimming at V came to 5 bases and at J to 8 bases, leaving 12 bases not matched to a gene. Germline V gene data show CDR1 as LNHDA and CDR2 as SQIVND (reference sequence). The CDR3 is 16 amino acids.

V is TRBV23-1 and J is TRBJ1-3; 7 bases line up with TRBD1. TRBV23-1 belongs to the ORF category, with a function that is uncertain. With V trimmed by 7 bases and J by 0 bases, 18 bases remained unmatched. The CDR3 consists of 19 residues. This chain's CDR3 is CASTHRGRQIYCSGNTIYF. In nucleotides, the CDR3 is TGCGCCAGCACCCACAGGGGACGCCAGATCTACTGCTCTGGAAACACCATATATTTT.

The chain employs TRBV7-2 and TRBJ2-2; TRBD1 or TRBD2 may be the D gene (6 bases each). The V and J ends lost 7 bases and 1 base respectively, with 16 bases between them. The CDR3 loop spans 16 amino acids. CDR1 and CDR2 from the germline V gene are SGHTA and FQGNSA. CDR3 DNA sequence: TGTGCCAGCACCGGGGGCCGGACTTGGAACACCGGGGAGCTGTTTTTT. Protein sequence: CASTGGRTWNTGELFF.

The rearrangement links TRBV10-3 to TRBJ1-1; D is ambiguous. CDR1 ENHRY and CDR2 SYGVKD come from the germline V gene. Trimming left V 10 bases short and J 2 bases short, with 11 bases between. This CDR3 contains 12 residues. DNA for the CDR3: TGTGCCAGCACCGGGTATAACACTGAAGCTTTCTTT. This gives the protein CASTGYNTEAFF.

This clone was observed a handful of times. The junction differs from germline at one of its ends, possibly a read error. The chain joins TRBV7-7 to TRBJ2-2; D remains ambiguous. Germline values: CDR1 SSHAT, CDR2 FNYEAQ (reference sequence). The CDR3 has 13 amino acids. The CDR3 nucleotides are TGTGCTAGCAGCTTAGATTACACCGGGGAGCTGTTTTTT. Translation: CASSLDYTGELFF.

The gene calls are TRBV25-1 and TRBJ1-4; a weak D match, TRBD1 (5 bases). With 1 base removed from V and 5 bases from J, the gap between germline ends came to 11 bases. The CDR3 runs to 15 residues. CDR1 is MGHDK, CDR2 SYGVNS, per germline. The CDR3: CASSEWGSQNEKLFF. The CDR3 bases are TGTGCCAGCAGTGAATGGGGCAGCCAAAATGAAAAACTGTTTTTT.

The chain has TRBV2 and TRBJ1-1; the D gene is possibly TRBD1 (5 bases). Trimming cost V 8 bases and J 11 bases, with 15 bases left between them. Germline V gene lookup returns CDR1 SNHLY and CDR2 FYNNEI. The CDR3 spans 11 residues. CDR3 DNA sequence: TGTGCCAGCCTCATGGAGAGACAGGCTTTCTTT. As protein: CASLMERQAFF.